This note documents a single T cell receptor (beta chain) sequence. Its antigen is undetermined. This entry belongs to a study of cytomegalovirus exposure and HLA in healthy donors. Study-level information: An early release of data contained 75 million to 90 million unique TCRs, which came from HLA-typed donors. Whole-study results and caveats: Cytomegalovirus status was reportedly diagnosed by the classifier with high specificity and sensitivity.

This PCR relied on a set of 60 Vbeta primers and 13 Jbeta primers. The table came from immunoSEQ multiplex PCR; TCRdb's copy has only in-frame clones and leaves some out. The data hold around 37,000 clones, with 74% observed a single time. The CDR3 sequence is 13 residues long. Germline CDR1 reads WSHSY; CDR2 reads SAAADI. V shed 6 bases and J 8 bases; nucleotides not matched to a gene: 3. J is TRBJ2-3 and V is TRBV10-2, with 12 bases matching TRBD2. This TCR was sampled from a young man in good health and CMV-seronegative. Sequencing was performed on PBMCs. CDR3 sequence reads: CASSPGLAGTQYF. The DNA of the CDR3 is TGCGCCAGCAGCCCGGGACTAGCGGGTACGCAGTATTTT.